These T cell receptor beta chains were read from a single sample in a study of radiation and T cells in renal cell carcinoma. Sequencing was performed with immunoSEQ multiplex PCR; in TCRdb, only in-frame clones are kept and a portion is missing. The data show roughly 130,000 clones, 88% seen once. The sequences come from blood, collected from a patient whose treatment included radiotherapy and nephrectomy. Every receptor here comes from a woman in her seventies with renal cell carcinoma. Each CDR3 is given with its conserved first and last residue. D genes are given only for firm matches. Size is stated for part of the rows, as once, few or many counts, or as a class when the clone is expanded.

j_call | clone_size | d_call | v_call | cdr3_aa | cdr3_nt
TRBJ2-4 | - | TRBD1 | TRBV2 | CASRDRQGIAKNIQYF | TGTGCCAGCAGGGACCGACAGGGGATCGCCAAAAACATTCAGTACTTC
TRBJ2-2 | - | TRBD1 | TRBV7-9 | CASSLGGGRNTGELFF | TGTGCCAGCAGCTTAGGAGGGGGCAGGAACACCGGGGAGCTGTTTTTT
TRBJ1-5 | few | TRBD1 | TRBV9 | CASSAGTGSNQPQHF | TGTGCCAGCAGCGCGGGGACAGGAAGCAATCAGCCCCAGCATTTT
TRBJ2-3 | - | - | TRBV6-1 | CASISHRASTDTQYF | TGTGCCAGCATCTCCCACAGGGCCAGCACAGATACGCAGTATTTT
TRBJ1-1 | - | - | TRBV19 | CASSIDRTRPEAFF | TGTGCCAGTAGTATAGATCGGACACGACCTGAAGCTTTCTTT
TRBJ2-2 | - | - | TRBV9 | CASSAITGSVYTGELFF | TGTGCCAGCAGCGCCATCACAGGGTCTGTTTACACCGGGGAGCTGTTTTTT
TRBJ1-5 | - | - | TRBV19 | CASSGEQANQPQHF | TGTGCCAGTAGTGGGGAACAGGCCAATCAGCCCCAGCATTTT
TRBJ2-1 | - | TRBD2 | TRBV6-4 | CASSVEAGGPNEQFF | TGTGCCAGCAGTGTGGAAGCGGGGGGGCCCAATGAGCAGTTCTTC
TRBJ2-5 | once | - | TRBV18 | CASSPRQGGSGETQYF | TGTGCCAGCTCACCGCGACAGGGAGGATCGGGAGAGACCCAGTACTTC
TRBJ2-7 | - | - | TRBV2 | CASSEMAGALYEQYF | TGTGCCAGCAGTGAAATGGCGGGGGCCCTCTACGAGCAGTACTTC
TRBJ1-5 | - | - | TRBV5-8 | CASSLGSYSNQPQHF | TGTGCCAGCAGCTTGGGGAGTTATAGCAATCAGCCCCAGCATTTT
TRBJ1-2 | - | TRBD1 | TRBV9 | CASSLGTGGNYGYTF | TGTGCCAGCAGCCTCGGGACAGGGGGTAACTATGGCTACACCTTC
TRBJ2-2 | - | - | TRBV7-6 | CASSLRERTGELFF | TGTGCCAGCAGCTTAAGGGAGAGAACCGGGGAGCTGTTTTTT
TRBJ2-1 | once | TRBD2 | TRBV6-5 | CASSLRLAGGHNEQFF | TGTGCCAGCAGTTTAAGACTAGCGGGGGGCCACAATGAGCAGTTCTTC
TRBJ1-3 | - | - | TRBV5-4 | CASSLAGPGNTIYF | TGTGCCAGCAGCTTGGCAGGTCCTGGAAACACCATATATTTT
TRBJ2-1 | - | - | TRBV11-3 | CASSLAGGASYNEQFF | TGTGCCAGCAGCTTAGCCGGCGGGGCCTCCTACAATGAGCAGTTCTTC
TRBJ1-5 | few | - | TRBV6-1 | CASSEVTDNQPQHF | TGTGCCAGCAGTGAAGTTACAGACAATCAGCCCCAGCATTTT
TRBJ2-3 | few | TRBD1 | TRBV27 | CASSSLPTGLSTDTQYF | TGTGCCAGCAGTTCTCTCCCGACAGGGCTTAGCACAGATACGCAGTATTTT